The 26 T cell receptor beta chains below were found in one sample sequenced in a study of blood T cell repertoires in COVID-19 (dated by TCRdb to the early 2020s). Receptors were amplified or captured by the immunoSEQ multiplex PCR assay. TCRdb stores this immuneACCESS table with in-frame sequences only. Part of the clones is absent; in the studies checked, under half of the shortfall reflects unresolved V genes, and no reason is known for the rest. The sample table records 180,000 or so clones; approximately 78% of these occur just once. The ten top clones hold around 2.8% of the sample. The specimen was peripheral blood. These receptors were collected from a woman at least 80 years old with active or convalescent COVID-19.

This clone occurred many times. This chain connects TRBV5-4 to TRBJ2-1; TRBD2 agrees at 11 bases. V was clipped by 3 bases and J by 5 bases; unmatched bases: 7. Germline CDR1 is SGHNT and CDR2 is YYREEE (reference sequence). The CDR3 contains 16 residues. The CDR3 loop reads CASSSRLAGMNNEQFF. The CDR3 nucleotides read TGTGCCAGCAGCTCTAGACTAGCGGGGATGAACAATGAGCAGTTCTTC.

The V gene is TRBV7-2, the J gene TRBJ1-2; 8 bases agree with TRBD1. This CDR3 has 14 amino acids. Germline CDR1 reads SGHTA; CDR2 reads FQGNSA. Trimming took 3 bases from V and 4 from J; bases not matched to a gene: 4. CDR3 region: CASSFWTGSYGYTF. The CDR3 DNA reads TGTGCCAGCAGCTTCTGGACAGGGAGCTATGGCTACACCTTC.

The rearrangement uses TRBV5-1 and TRBJ1-1, with TRBD1 matching 7 bases. CDR3 length: 19 amino acids. Losses at the gene ends were 0 bases for V and 0 bases for J; bases not matched to a gene: 14. From germline, CDR1 is SGHRS and CDR2 YFSETQ. CDR3 sequence: CASSLAGTALGYMNTEAFF. In DNA, the CDR3 is TGCGCCAGCAGCTTGGCCGGGACAGCTTTAGGGTACATGAACACTGAAGCTTTCTTT.

The chain joins TRBV7-2 to TRBJ1-3, with a tentative D call TRBD1 (6 bases). The germline V gene has CDR1 SGHTA and CDR2 FQGNSA. Trimming shortened V by 2 bases and J by 8 bases, and 13 bases separated the two germline ends. CDR3 length: 14 residues. In DNA, the CDR3 is TGTGCCAGCAGCTTAAGCCTTGCAGGGGACACCATATATTTT. Residues: CASSLSLAGDTIYF.

The rearrangement joins TRBV28 to TRBJ2-7, with D unclear. The CDR3 covers 16 residues. V dropped 2 bases and J dropped 3 bases, with 17 bases sitting between them. In germline, CDR1 is MDHEN, CDR2 SYDVKM. The CDR3 DNA reads as TGTGCCAGCAGTTTAATGTTGAGCGCCCCTCTCTACGAGCAGTACTTC. Its translation is CASSLMLSAPLYEQYF.

In this sample, this clone turned up a few times. The chain has TRBV7-2 and TRBJ1-5, with D unresolved. The germline V gene encodes CDR1 SGHTA and CDR2 FQGNSA. The V end was cut by 4 bases, the J end by 7 bases, with 11 bases between. CDR3 length: 13 residues. CDR3 in amino acids: CASSSSPGQPQHF. In nucleotides, the CDR3 is TGTGCCAGCAGCTCCTCACCGGGGCAGCCCCAGCATTTT.

The chain employs TRBV10-3 and TRBJ2-7; D perhaps matches TRBD2 (6 bases). The germline CDR1 and CDR2 sequences are ENHRY and SYGVKD. The CDR3 sequence is 12 residues long. V lost 6 bases and J lost 7, with 13 bases in between. The CDR3 reads CAISPMGREQYF. CDR3 sequence (DNA): TGTGCCATCAGCCCAATGGGGAGGGAGCAGTACTTC.

The chain combines TRBV9 with TRBJ1-4, with TRBD1 identical over 8 bases. The CDR3 covers 17 residues. V was clipped by 4 bases and J by 8 bases; unmatched bases: 16. The germline gives CDR1 SGDLS, CDR2 YYNGEE. The CDR3 region is CASSPGIGQGTLEKLFF. In nucleotides, the CDR3 is TGTGCCAGCAGCCCGGGCATTGGACAGGGAACCTTAGAAAAACTGTTTTTT.

Only one count was recorded for this clone. The rearrangement joins TRBV28 to TRBJ1-1, with D possibly being TRBD1 (5 bases). Looked up from germline, CDR1 is MDHEN and CDR2 is SYDVKM. CDR3 length: 10 residues. For the CDR3, the DNA is TGTGCTACAGGGAACACTGAAGCTTTCTTT. Translating gives CATGNTEAFF.

The gene calls are TRBV10-2 and TRBJ1-3; D possibly corresponds to TRBD1 (6 bases). Germline assignment: CDR1 WSHSY and CDR2 SAAADI. The CDR3 consists of 13 residues. V lost 5 bases and J lost 4, with 9 bases in between. The CDR3 loop is CASSTGLGNTIYF. CDR3 bases: TGCGCCAGCAGTACAGGGTTAGGAAACACCATATATTTT.

V is TRBV4-1 and J is TRBJ1-2, with D perhaps matching TRBD1 (5 bases). Trimming cost V 0 bases and J 2 bases, with 16 bases left between them. Germline loops: CDR1 MGHRA, CDR2 YSYEKL. The CDR3 spans 17 residues. The CDR3 loop is CASSQDQGSLANYGYTF. The CDR3 coding sequence is TGCGCCAGCAGCCAAGATCAGGGATCCCTGGCGAACTATGGCTACACCTTC.

This clone has only one observation. This rearrangement joins TRBV19 to TRBJ1-3; D gene uncertain. Deletions cut 5 bases from V and 2 bases from J, with 10 bases between. The CDR3 spans 14 residues. Germline assignment: CDR1 LNHDA and CDR2 SQIVND (reference sequence). The CDR3 loop is CASSPLEAGNTIYF. DNA of the CDR3: TGTGCCAGTAGTCCGCTTGAGGCTGGAAACACCATATATTTT.

This chain links TRBV11-2 with TRBJ1-2; 7 bases agree with TRBD1. V was pared by 1 base and J by 4 bases, with 12 bases of the junction left unmatched. The germline CDR1 and CDR2 sequences are SGHAT and FQNNGV. The CDR3 loop spans 17 amino acids. The CDR3 protein is CASSLALQGNYGYGYTF. The DNA of the CDR3 is TGTGCCAGCAGCTTAGCCCTACAGGGGAACTACGGCTATGGCTACACCTTC.

The rearrangement links TRBV19 to TRBJ2-3; 9 nucleotides line up with TRBD2. With 3 bases clipped from V and 2 bases from J, the junction kept 21 bases outside the gene matches. This CDR3 is 21 amino acids long. CDR1 LNHDA and CDR2 SQIVND come from the germline V gene (reference sequence). CDR3 nucleotide sequence: TGTGCCAGTAGTATCACCGGGACTAGCTTATACCGCTCCAAATACACAGATACGCAGTATTTT. Translated: CASSITGTSLYRSKYTDTQYF.

The CDR3 region is CASSKWESNYGYTF. In DNA form, the CDR3 reads TGTGCCAGCAGTAAATGGGAGTCTAACTATGGCTACACCTTC. The chain links TRBV6-5 to TRBJ1-2; D gene unclear. The germline V and J ends were trimmed by 5 bases and 0 bases, with 10 bases remaining between them. There are 14 residues in the CDR3. Germline CDR1 MNHEY, CDR2 SVGAGI.

This clone turned up a few times. The V call is TRBV30, the J call TRBJ1-6; 7 nucleotides align to TRBD1. V shed 0 bases and J 10 bases; nucleotides not matched to a gene: 6. Germline CDR1 GTSNPN, CDR2 SVGIG (reference sequence). The CDR3 has 14 amino acids. The CDR3: CAWSVRQGRSPLHF. The CDR3 DNA reads as TGTGCCTGGAGTGTGCGACAGGGTCGGTCACCCCTCCACTTT. Variable domain in full (rest from reference TRBV30 and TRBJ1-6): SQTIHQWPATLVQPVGSPLSLECTVEGTSNPNLYWYRQAAGRGLQLLFYSVGIGQISSEVPQNLSASRPQDRQFILSSKKLLLSDSGFYLCAWSVRQGRSPLHFGNGTRLTVT.

The chain joins TRBV19 to TRBJ1-5; possibly TRBD1 for D (5 bases). Germline V lookup: CDR1 LNHDA, CDR2 SQIVND (reference sequence). The CDR3 consists of 17 residues. V was pared by 2 bases and J by 0 bases, with 14 bases between. CDR3 coding DNA: TGTGCCAGTAGTATATCCCCCCGACAGTATAGCAATCAGCCCCAGCATTTT. Its translation: CASSISPRQYSNQPQHF.

The chain couples TRBV5-6 to TRBJ2-5, with D possibly matching TRBD1 (6 bases). The CDR3 contains 15 residues. V was trimmed by 4 bases and J by 1 base, leaving 14 bases between them. CDR1 SGHDT and CDR2 YYEEEE come from the germline V gene. The CDR3 loop reads CASSQRTGPQETQYF. DNA of the CDR3: TGTGCCAGCAGCCAGCGTACAGGGCCCCAAGAGACCCAGTACTTC.

The chain employs TRBV9 and TRBJ2-3; 9 bases are a match to TRBD2. Per germline, CDR1 SGDLS and CDR2 YYNGEE. The V and J ends lost 0 bases and 4 bases, in that order; junction bases with no gene match: 6. The length of the CDR3 is 16 residues. As DNA, the CDR3 is TGTGCCAGCAGCGTAGGGACTAGCGTTCAAGCAGATACGCAGTATTTT. Amino acids: CASSVGTSVQADTQYF.

The rearrangement joins TRBV12-2 to TRBJ2-1; TRBD2, the D gene given by the table, was not confirmed from the DNA. TRBV12-2 is designated a pseudogene. CDR3 size: 17 residues. The CDR3 DNA sequence: TGTGCAAGTCGCTTAGCGAGGGGACTAGCGGGGGAGGATGAGCAGTTCTTC. Translated, it gives CASRLARGLAGEDEQFF.

Note on this clone: The same CDR3 also results from other DNA sequences found in this sample. V is TRBV7-2 and J is TRBJ2-3; 10 nucleotides line up with TRBD2. CDR1 SGHTA and CDR2 FQGNSA come from the germline V gene. The CDR3 consists of 15 residues. J lost 2 bases, V lost 5 bases, and 4 bases had no gene match. The CDR3 DNA reads TGTGCCAGCAGCCTAGGACTAGCGGACACAGATACGCAGTATTTT. Translating it yields CASSLGLADTDTQYF.

V and J are TRBV4-1 and TRBJ2-3; 8 bases match TRBD2. The CDR3 runs to 15 residues. CDR1 MGHRA and CDR2 YSYEKL come from the germline V gene. The V and J ends lost 5 bases and 0 bases, in that order; junction bases with no gene match: 4. CDR3 DNA sequence: TGCGCCAGCAGCTCTAGCGGGCTCAGCACAGATACGCAGTATTTT. It yields the protein CASSSSGLSTDTQYF.

This clone was recorded once. This rearrangement joins TRBV28 to TRBJ1-6; 8 nucleotides line up with TRBD1. The germline CDR1 and CDR2 sequences are MDHEN and SYDVKM. J lost 1 base, V lost 4 bases, and 9 bases had no gene match. This CDR3 is 18 amino acids long. Written as DNA, the CDR3 is TGTGCCAGCAGTTACCCGGACAGGGCGAGGTCCTATAATTCACCCCTCCACTTT. Protein sequence: CASSYPDRARSYNSPLHF.

The chain employs TRBV3-1 (or the pseudogene TRBV3-2) and TRBJ1-2; D possibly corresponds to TRBD1 (5 bases). From germline, CDR1 is LGHDT and CDR2 YNNKEL (reference sequence). V was shortened by 0 bases and J by 6 bases, with 14 bases between the two germline ends. The CDR3 length is 15 residues. CDR3 nucleotide sequence: TGTGCCAGCAGCCAAGACCGAGGCGGGGGGGATGGCTACACCTTC. Translation: CASSQDRGGGDGYTF.

The table lists this clone with a count of one. The genes are TRBV12-3 or TRBV12-4 and TRBJ2-5, with 7 bases that match TRBD1. The CDR3 contains 13 residues. J lost 5 bases, V lost 5 bases, and 5 bases had no gene match. The CDR3 loop is CASSPTGSETQYF. The CDR3 bases are TGTGCCAGCAGTCCGACAGGGTCGGAGACCCAGTACTTC.

The V and J genes are TRBV6-6 and TRBJ1-1; TRBD1 is a possible D gene (5 bases). V lost 2 bases and J lost 0, with 10 bases in between. Germline V gene sequence: CDR1 MNHNY, CDR2 SVGAGI (reference sequence). This CDR3 comprises 15 residues. CDR3 DNA: TGTGCCAGCAGTTACGGGCAGGGCCTGAACACTGAAGCTTTCTTT. It encodes CASSYGQGLNTEAFF.